This T cell receptor beta chain was profiled in a study of T cells in Graves' hyperthyroidism and ophthalmopathy. Study-wide findings and caveats: Expanded thyroid clonotypes (above 0.001) were mostly also found in blood. Prediction of ophthalmopathy progression came a median around 6.5 months pre-onset. From stable hyperthyroidism, ophthalmopathy was separated by a 13 V-J model.

Exclusion criteria comprised uncontrolled infection, other autoimmune disease, pregnancy or lactation. What was amplified from RNA transcripts were TCR beta CDR3 regions. A set of HTBI primers served as the primers for a first-round RT-PCR of the TCR CDR3. Each CDR3 protein gets one entry after TCRdb re-called the multiplex PCR reads with MiXCR. This table has about 640,000 distinct CDR3 sequences, about 45% appearing once. Comments on this clonotype: Its target is unknown. Possible read error: a much larger clone is one base away.

There are 15 residues in the CDR3. Trimming at V came to 2 bases and at J to 4 bases, leaving 4 bases not matched to a gene. The V gene's germline CDR1 is SEHNR and CDR2 FQNEAQ (reference sequence). The chain uses TRBV7-9 and TRBJ2-2; 7 nucleotides align to TRBD1. Material for sequencing was peripheral blood or thyroid tissue (not recorded which). The source of this sequence is an adult man with Graves' disease, either hyperthyroidism or ophthalmopathy (not recorded which). CDR3 DNA sequence: TGTGCCAGCAGCTTACGGAACAGGGGCACCGGGGAGCTGTTTTTT. It specifies CASSLRNRGTGELFF.